This TCR beta chain was sequenced for a study of long-term antiretroviral therapy in people with HIV. Study-level results: Dominating the repertoire at all time points were the clones that expanded before ART. Viral resistance, ART adherence and therapy changes all lacked available data.

V shed 3 bases, J shed 4 bases, and the junction held 3 bases outside the gene matches. The CDR3 consists of 14 residues. CDR1 and CDR2 from the germline V gene are SGHTA and FQGNSA. On this clone: Its antigen is undetermined.

Run at survey level, the immunoSEQ assay was version v3.0. Clones were sequenced by immunoSEQ multiplex PCR, and TCRdb holds only the in-frame ones, with some missing. The sample consists of about 22,000 clones, about 72% of them appearing once. This chain uses TRBV7-2 with TRBJ2-3; 8 positions match TRBD2. The specimen comprised unsorted PBMCs, sampled less than 1.8 years before starting antiretroviral therapy. The clonotype was recovered from a woman in her thirties or forties with HIV. This CDR3 is CASSFSREADTQYF. In DNA, the CDR3 is TGTGCCAGCAGCTTCTCGCGGGAGGCAGATACGCAGTATTTT.